These T cell receptor beta chains were read from a single sample in a study of graft-versus-host responses after intestinal transplantation. Method: immunoSEQ multiplex PCR; TCRdb's copy keeps in-frame clones and lacks some. The data show tens of thousands of clones, roughly 87% seen once. This specimen consisted of ileum tissue, obtained around 200 days after intestinal transplant. Source of these receptors: a human patient who received an intestinal transplant, so some T cells may come from the graft donor. The CDR3 runs from the conserved cysteine through the conserved F or W. The D gene is left open where the match is weak. Clone size is shown for a subset of rows, as once, few, many or a class of expanded clone.

14,.,TRBJ2-5,TRBV18,.,CASSPPSPGGTQYF,TGTGCCAGCTCACCACCTAGCCCTGGAGGGACCCAGTACTTC
13,.,TRBJ2-5,TRBV7-9,.,CASSQGSQETQYF,TGTGCCAGCAGCCAGGGGTCCCAAGAGACCCAGTACTTC
15,.,TRBJ1-5,TRBV5-5,.,CASSLGDYSNQPQHF,TGTGCCAGCAGCTTGGGGGACTATAGCAATCAGCCCCAGCATTTT
16,.,TRBJ2-1,TRBV4-1,.,CASSQLSGFSYNEQFF,TGCGCCAGCAGCCAACTTAGCGGATTCTCCTACAATGAGCAGTTCTTC
15,TRBD2,TRBJ2-1,TRBV7-9,.,CASSPIAGAYNEQFF,TGTGCCAGCAGCCCGATAGCGGGGGCCTACAATGAGCAGTTCTTC
16,.,TRBJ1-5,TRBV15,.,CATSSVRGPNNQPQHF,TGTGCCACCAGCAGTGTCCGGGGGCCCAACAATCAGCCCCAGCATTTT
15,TRBD2,TRBJ2-5,TRBV5-1,.,CASSFLAGVQETQYF,TGCGCCAGCAGCTTTCTAGCGGGGGTTCAAGAGACCCAGTACTTC
15,.,TRBJ2-7,TRBV7-2,.,CASSLVGYSSYEQYF,TGTGCCAGCAGCTTGGTCGGTTACAGCTCCTACGAGCAGTACTTC
15,.,TRBJ1-1,TRBV6-5,.,CASIIKQGSDTEAFF,TGTGCCAGCATTATAAAGCAGGGTAGCGACACTGAAGCTTTCTTT
15,.,TRBJ2-3,TRBV5-1,once,CASSLAGFFTDTQYF,TGCGCCAGCAGCTTGGCAGGATTCTTCACAGATACGCAGTATTTT
13,TRBD2,TRBJ2-1,TRBV7-6,.,CASSSGLDNEQFF,TGTGCCAGCAGCTCGGGACTAGACAATGAGCAGTTCTTC
12,.,TRBJ2-7,TRBV7-2,few,CASSTTTYEQYF,TGTGCCAGCAGTACCACTACCTACGAGCAGTACTTC